What follows are 8 T cell receptor beta chains derived from one specimen sequenced in a study of blood T cell repertoires in COVID-19. Some clones are missing from TCRdb's copy, which holds only in-frame ones; the method was immunoSEQ multiplex PCR. In the table there are fewer than 40,000 clones, 91% of which are singletons. The sample comprised peripheral blood. The receptor set was obtained from a human donor with active COVID-19. The donor label of this sample is uncertain.

This rearrangement joins TRBV29-1 to TRBJ2-1; 13 nucleotides match TRBD2. Germline CDR1 SQVTM, CDR2 ANQGSEA. The CDR3 is 18 residues long. V gave up 1 base and J gave up 3 bases; unmatched junction bases: 9. CDR3 in amino acids: CSVEVSAGLAGIYNEQFF. The CDR3 DNA sequence: TGCAGCGTTGAAGTTTCAGCGGGACTAGCGGGAATCTACAATGAGCAGTTCTTC.

V is TRBV24-1 and J is TRBJ1-2; no firm D call. V shed 1 base and J shed 1 base, with 9 bases lying between them. Germline CDR1 KGHDR, CDR2 SFDVKD. The CDR3 consists of 15 residues. The CDR3 nucleotides read TGTGCCACCAGTGATTTCAGGCAGCTTAACTATGGCTACACCTTC. It is translated as CATSDFRQLNYGYTF.

J is TRBJ1-6 and V is TRBV6-1; D ambiguous. The length of the CDR3 is 15 residues. V shed 1 base and J shed 7 bases, with 11 bases lying between them. Germline CDR1 reads MNHNS; CDR2 reads SASEGT. This CDR3 reads CASSEEEARNSPLHF. CDR3 coding DNA: TGTGCCAGCAGTGAAGAGGAGGCTCGGAATTCACCCCTCCACTTT.

This chain links TRBV5-4 with TRBJ2-3; D possibly corresponds to TRBD2 (5 bases). Trimming removed 0 bases from V and 5 bases from J, with 13 bases in between. This CDR3 spans 15 amino acids. Germline CDR1 and CDR2: SGHNT and YYREEE (reference sequence). The DNA of the CDR3 is TGTGCCAGCAGCTTGGAAGGACCCCGGGGAGATACGCAGTATTTT. The encoded protein is CASSLEGPRGDTQYF.

Only a few counts were recorded for this clone. CDR3: CASSFGGAYQETQYF. CDR3 sequence (DNA): TGTGCCAGCAGTTTCGGGGGGGCTTACCAAGAGACCCAGTACTTC. This chain links TRBV27 with TRBJ2-5; the match to TRBD2 covers 8 bases. Germline-derived CDR1 and CDR2 are MNHEY and SMNVEV (reference sequence). V lost 3 bases, J lost 0 bases, and 3 bases stayed unmatched. This CDR3 has 15 residues.

The rearrangement joins TRBV3-1 (or the pseudogene TRBV3-2) to TRBJ1-2; D is unresolved. This CDR3 spans 14 amino acids. Trimming took off 0 bases at V and 4 bases at J, with 9 bases between the two ends. CDR1 and CDR2 (germline): LGHDT, YNNKEL (reference sequence). The CDR3 sequence is CASSQEEGGYGYTF. The CDR3 DNA follows: TGTGCCAGCAGCCAAGAGGAGGGAGGCTATGGCTACACCTTC.

The table lists this clone with a count of one. This chain joins TRBV7-6 and TRBJ2-4; tentative D call: TRBD1 (7 bases). The V gene's germline CDR1 is SGHVS and CDR2 FNYEAQ. CDR3 length: 16 residues. The germline V and J ends were trimmed by 5 bases and 4 bases, with 18 bases remaining between them. The CDR3 region is CASSRGGGPQKNIQYF. CDR3 nucleotide sequence: TGTGCCAGCAGCCGAGGAGGGGGCCCTCAGAAAAACATTCAGTACTTC.

The rearrangement joins TRBV6-5 to TRBJ1-2; no firm D call. Germline CDR1 reads MNHEY; CDR2 reads SVGAGI. Trimming shortened V by 2 bases and J by 5 bases, and 18 bases separated the two germline ends. The CDR3 is 16 amino acids. The CDR3 DNA is TGTGCCAGCAGTTACGCGCTTTCTGGCCGGGGATATGGCTACACCTTC. It encodes CASSYALSGRGYGYTF.